A single sample is the source of the 18 T cell receptor beta chains below, sequenced in a study of OX40 agonist ivuxolimab in advanced cancers. Using immunoSEQ multiplex PCR, the repertoire was profiled, and TCRdb retains in-frame clones only, with some absent. The sample consists of 50,000 to 70,000 clones, about 85% of them appearing once. Here the sequenced sample was CD4+ or CD8+ T cells sorted from blood, taken in a trial of the OX40 agonist ivuxolimab. The receptors stem from an adult with an advanced solid tumor such as melanoma, head and neck, liver or kidney cancer.

This clone occurred a few times. V usage is TRBV28 and J usage is TRBJ2-2; 9 bases align to TRBD2. Germline V gene lookup returns CDR1 MDHEN and CDR2 SYDVKM. With 7 bases clipped from V and 1 base from J, the junction kept 4 bases outside the gene matches. The CDR3 covers 15 residues. The CDR3 here is CASNRLAVNTGELFF. CDR3 coding DNA: TGTGCCAGCAATCGACTAGCGGTGAACACCGGGGAGCTGTTTTTT. The full variable domain, rest sourced from reference TRBV28 and TRBJ2-2, is DVKVTQSSRYLVKRTGEKVFLECVQDMDHENMFWYRQDPGLGLRLIYFSYDVKMKEKGDIPEGYSVSREKKERFSLILESASTNQTSMYLCASNRLAVNTGELFFGEGSRLTVL.

The chain links TRBV6-5 to TRBJ2-5, with 8 bases identical to TRBD1. The better agreement between TRBJ2-7 and the DNA end casts doubt on the J call. The CDR3 covers 13 residues. In germline, CDR1 is MNHEY, CDR2 SVGAGI. The CDR3 protein is CASSEDRASEQYF. The CDR3 DNA follows: TGTGCCAGCAGCGAGGACAGGGCATCCGAGCAGTACTTC.

This chain joins TRBV10-3 and TRBJ1-6; possibly TRBD1 for D (6 bases). The V end lost 11 bases, the J end lost 0 bases, and 17 bases lay between the germline ends. Germline assignment: CDR1 ENHRY and CDR2 SYGVKD. The CDR3 sequence is 16 residues long. The CDR3 spells CASGEGGSSYNSPLHF. The CDR3 bases are TGTGCCTCGGGCGAGGGGGGAAGCTCCTATAATTCACCCCTCCACTTT.

This chain joins TRBV12-2 and TRBJ1-1. TRBV12-2 has pseudogene status. The CDR3 contains 16 residues. CDR3 amino acids: CASRYPGAPGNTEAFF. CDR3 sequence (DNA): TGTGCAAGTCGCTATCCCGGGGCTCCGGGGAACACTGAAGCTTTCTTT.

This clone was seen a few times. The rearrangement joins TRBV28 to TRBJ1-3; no definite D call. The ends were cut back, 3 bases at V and 4 bases at J, with 10 bases in the middle. Germline CDR1 and CDR2: MDHEN and SYDVKM. The CDR3 has 14 residues. In nucleotides, the CDR3 is TGTGCCAGCAGTTTTGAGAGGAACGGAAACACCATATATTTT. This sequence encodes CASSFERNGNTIYF.

This chain connects TRBV6-4 to TRBJ2-1; D not resolved. In germline, CDR1 is MRHNA, CDR2 SNTAGT. The CDR3 consists of 15 residues. Trimming left V 3 bases short and J 1 base short, with 10 bases between. CDR3 sequence (DNA): TGTGCCAGCAGTGATACCGACAAATCCTACAATGAGCAGTTCTTC. This translates into CASSDTDKSYNEQFF.

This chain links TRBV11-2 with TRBJ2-3; no clear D gene. V lost 5 bases and J lost 4, with 7 bases in between. This CDR3 contains 12 residues. The germline V gene has CDR1 SGHAT and CDR2 FQNNGV. The CDR3 bases are TGTGCCAGCAGCCCCGACCCAGATACGCAGTATTTT. This translates into CASSPDPDTQYF.

This clone appeared a single time. The V call is TRBV7-9, the J call TRBJ2-5; no clear D. This CDR3 has 11 amino acids. Germline values: CDR1 SEHNR, CDR2 FQNEAQ (reference sequence). V lost 1 base to trimming and J lost 10 bases, with 7 bases between them. Written as DNA, the CDR3 is TGTGCCAGCAGCTTAGATCGCGGCCAGTACTTC. Residues: CASSLDRGQYF. Using reference TRBV7-9 and TRBJ2-5 for the parts outside the CDR3, the full variable domain is DTGVSQNPRHKITKRGQNVTFRCDPISEHNRLYWYRQTLGQGPEFLTYFQNEAQLEKSRLLSDRFSAERPKGSFSTLEIQRTEQGDSAMYLCASSLDRGQYFGPGTRLLVL.

This rearrangement joins TRBV6-5 to TRBJ2-7; 9 bases align to TRBD1. Germline CDR1 reads MNHEY; CDR2 reads SVGAGI. V was clipped by 6 bases and J by 1 base; unmatched bases: 1. CDR3 size: 13 residues. The CDR3 loop reads CASRGTGSYEQYF. CDR3 DNA: TGTGCCAGCAGGGGGACAGGGTCCTACGAGCAGTACTTC.

The genes are TRBV5-4 and TRBJ2-5; possibly TRBD2 for D (5 bases). The CDR3 runs 14 residues. V was cut by 5 bases and J by 2 bases, with 13 bases left in between. CDR1 is SGHNT and CDR2 is YYREEE in the germline V gene (reference sequence). The CDR3 nucleotides are TGTGCCAGCAGGAATAGGACGGGGCAAGAGACCCAGTACTTC. Protein product: CASRNRTGQETQYF.

This rearrangement joins TRBV6-1 to TRBJ1-5, with a weak D call TRBD1 (5 bases). CDR1 is MNHNS and CDR2 is SASEGT in the germline V gene. This CDR3 has 14 amino acids. Trimming pared 6 bases from V and 6 bases from J, leaving 15 bases between. CDR3 sequence reads: CASRRASRGQPQHF. The CDR3 DNA reads TGTGCCAGCAGGAGGGCTTCGAGGGGTCAGCCCCAGCATTTT.

The gene calls are TRBV20-1 and TRBJ2-5; D not resolved. The CDR3 runs 11 residues. With 3 bases removed from V and 3 bases from J, the gap between germline ends came to 5 bases. Germline CDR1 reads DFQATT; CDR2 reads SNEGSKA (reference sequence). CDR3 region: CSASPEETQYF. The CDR3 DNA follows: TGCAGTGCTAGCCCGGAAGAGACCCAGTACTTC.

The chain recombines TRBV4-1 with TRBJ2-3; maybe TRBD2 (5 bases). The CDR3 spans 15 residues. Germline CDR1 reads MGHRA; CDR2 reads YSYEKL. The V end was cut by 8 bases, the J end by 0 bases, with 15 bases between. The CDR3 nucleotides are TGCGCCAGCCGACGGGCCAGCGGAAGCACAGATACGCAGTATTTT. Its protein product is CASRRASGSTDTQYF.

The V gene is TRBV25-1, the J gene TRBJ2-2; D possibly uses TRBD1 or TRBD2 (5 bases each). CDR1 and CDR2 (germline): MGHDK, SYGVNS. The V gene lost 7 bases and the J gene lost 3 bases, with 9 bases spanning the gap. The CDR3 runs to 13 residues. The CDR3 DNA reads TGTGCCAGCACCCCGGGACACACCGGGGAGCTGTTTTTT. Protein sequence: CASTPGHTGELFF.

As for this clone: A much larger clone lies a single base off, so this may be a read error. The rearrangement uses TRBV28 and TRBJ2-7; no definite D call. Trimming took off 2 bases at V and 0 bases at J, with 8 bases between the two ends. Germline CDR1 MDHEN, CDR2 SYDVKM. The CDR3 consists of 14 residues. The CDR3 loop is CASSLGQNSYEQYF. The CDR3 DNA reads TGTGCCAGCAGTTTAGGGCAGAACTCCTACGAGCAGTACTTC. Based on the CDR3 plus reference TRBV28 and TRBJ2-7, the full variable domain is DVKVTQSSRYLVKRTGEKVFLECVQDMDHENMFWYRQDPGLGLRLIYFSYDVKMKEKGDIPEGYSVSREKKERFSLILESASTNQTSMYLCASSLGQNSYEQYFGPGTRLTVT.

The chain carries TRBV7-2 and TRBJ2-7; D uncertain. CDR3 length: 13 residues. V lost 1 base and J 6 bases, leaving 10 bases between the germline ends. CDR1 SGHTA and CDR2 FQGNSA come from the germline V gene. The CDR3 loop reads CASSLGWSGEQYF. CDR3 in DNA: TGTGCCAGCAGCTTAGGATGGTCTGGCGAGCAGTACTTC.

The V call is TRBV30, the J call TRBJ1-5, with 8 bases lining up with TRBD1. The CDR3 covers 13 residues. CDR1 is GTSNPN and CDR2 is SVGIG in the germline V gene (reference sequence). V lost 5 bases, J lost 7 bases, and 7 bases stayed unmatched. The DNA of the CDR3 is TGTGCCTGGGCCGGGACAGGAGAACAGCCCCAGCATTTT. Protein: CAWAGTGEQPQHF. Combining the CDR3 with reference TRBV30 and TRBJ1-5 gives the whole variable domain SQTIHQWPATLVQPVGSPLSLECTVEGTSNPNLYWYRQAAGRGLQLLFYSVGIGQISSEVPQNLSASRPQDRQFILSSKKLLLSDSGFYLCAWAGTGEQPQHFGDGTRLSIL.

The rearrangement joins TRBV11-2 to TRBJ2-3; 9 nucleotides line up with TRBD2. CDR1 and CDR2 (germline): SGHAT, FQNNGV. V was clipped by 3 bases and J by 6 bases; unmatched bases: 1. The CDR3 runs to 13 residues. DNA for the CDR3: TGTGCCAGCAGCTTTAGCGGGAGTGATACGCAGTATTTT. Residues: CASSFSGSDTQYF. The full variable domain, completed using reference TRBV11-2 and TRBJ2-3, is EAGVAQSPRYKIIEKRQSVAFWCNPISGHATLYWYQQILGQGPKLLIQFQNNGVVDDSQLPKDRFSAERLKGVDSTLKIQPAKLEDSAVYLCASSFSGSDTQYFGPGTRLTVL.